Below, 12 T cell receptor beta chains from the same sample are listed, as sequenced in a study of response to subunit inactivated influenza vaccine. One entry per CDR3 protein results from TCRdb running MiXCR on the RT-PCR reads. The sample has some 540,000 distinct CDR3 sequences, approximately 22% seen once; the top ten hold about 2.8%. This sample was shared with a second study, whose subject was T cells expressing NK-cell markers. Per that paper: Generation of TCR beta cDNA was performed by 5'RACE template switching incorporating UMIs.

Source: CD4+ T cells sorted from PBMCs, taken 11 to 12 days after vaccination. These receptors were collected from a man aged 50-59 years who received an inactivated influenza vaccine.

In this sample, this clonotype turned up a few times. The chain is built from TRBV6-2 or TRBV6-3 and TRBJ1-1; D is ambiguous. Germline V gives CDR1 MNHEY, CDR2 SVGEGT. The CDR3 length is 13 residues. V was shortened by 7 bases and J by 1 base, with 10 bases between the two germline ends. The CDR3 region has the DNA TGTGCCAGCAAAGGTACACCGAACACTGAAGCTTTCTTT. Amino acids: CASKGTPNTEAFF.

V usage is TRBV15 and J usage is TRBJ2-5, with TRBD2 matching 8 bases. V shed 4 bases, J shed 5 bases, and the junction held 12 bases outside the gene matches. The CDR3 has 16 amino acids. CDR1 and CDR2 from the germline V gene are LNHNV and YYDKDF (reference sequence). The CDR3 sequence: CATSTGGGSLRETQYF. CDR3 nucleotides: TGTGCCACCAGCACCGGGGGGGGTTCGCTCCGGGAGACCCAGTACTTC.

V gene TRBV6-2 or TRBV6-3 combines with J gene TRBJ2-2; D may be TRBD1 (6 bases). The CDR3 has 14 residues. The germline V gene encodes CDR1 MNHEY and CDR2 SVGEGT. Trimming left V 5 bases short and J 1 base short, with 8 bases between. CDR3 in DNA: TGTGCCAGCAGTAAACAGGGGAACACCGGGGAGCTGTTTTTT. It is translated as CASSKQGNTGELFF.

The chain has TRBV2 and TRBJ2-1; D is perhaps TRBD1 (6 bases). V gave up 11 bases and J gave up 7 bases, with 21 bases separating them. The germline CDR1 and CDR2 sequences are SNHLY and FYNNEI. CDR3 length: 14 residues. The CDR3 loop is CADSILQGRNEQFF. The CDR3, as DNA: TGTGCCGACTCGATTCTACAGGGACGGAATGAGCAGTTCTTC.

This clonotype was observed many times. This chain uses TRBV28 with TRBJ1-1; D is perhaps TRBD1 (5 bases). Trimming left V 7 bases short and J 4 bases short, with 7 bases between. The germline gives CDR1 MDHEN, CDR2 SYDVKM. This CDR3 has 11 residues. The CDR3 loop is CASTGGTEAFF. CDR3 in DNA: TGTGCCAGCACCGGGGGCACTGAAGCTTTCTTT.

There are a few counts of this clonotype. J is TRBJ1-6 and V is TRBV5-1; TRBD1 aligns across 11 bases. J lost 7 bases, V lost 4 bases, and 7 bases had no gene match. CDR3 length equals 16 residues. Germline values: CDR1 SGHRS, CDR2 YFSETQ. This CDR3 is CASSRAGTGGNSPLHF. The CDR3 DNA follows: TGCGCCAGCAGCCGTGCCGGGACAGGGGGAAATTCACCCCTCCACTTT.

In its sample, this clonotype was seen a few times. This chain links TRBV24-1 with TRBJ2-1; the match to TRBD2 covers 9 bases. The CDR3 extends over 17 amino acids. CDR1 KGHDR and CDR2 SFDVKD come from the germline V gene. The V gene end was trimmed by 4 bases and the J gene end by 0 bases; junction bases not matched to a gene: 6. The CDR3, as DNA: TGTGCCACCAGTGAGCCGACTAGCGGAAGCTCCTACAATGAGCAGTTCTTC. Its translation is CATSEPTSGSSYNEQFF.

The genes are TRBV28 and TRBJ2-7, with D perhaps assigned TRBD1 or TRBD2 (5 bases each). This CDR3 has 13 residues. V lost 6 bases, J lost 9 bases, and 18 bases lay in between. Germline V lookup: CDR1 MDHEN, CDR2 SYDVKM. CDR3 sequence (DNA): TGTGCCAGCAGCAAATTCCGGGGCGTCGGGCAGTACTTC. Residues: CASSKFRGVGQYF.

The CDR3 region is CASNRGPSTDTQYF. CDR3 DNA sequence: TGTGCCAGTAACAGGGGGCCTAGCACAGATACGCAGTATTTT. The V call is TRBV10-3, the J call TRBJ2-3; TRBD1 matches at 9 bases. The CDR3 has 14 amino acids. Germline V gene sequence: CDR1 ENHRY, CDR2 SYGVKD. V shed 10 bases, J shed 0 bases, and the junction held 5 bases outside the gene matches.

The rearrangement joins TRBV2 to TRBJ2-7; 11 nucleotides match TRBD2. The trim removed 5 bases at V and 0 bases at J, leaving 18 bases unmatched. Germline assignment: CDR1 SNHLY and CDR2 FYNNEI. The CDR3 sequence is 20 residues long. The DNA for the CDR3 is TGTGCCAGCAGTCCCTTGAGGCTAGCGGGAGGCAGAACTAGCTCCTACGAGCAGTACTTC. Amino acid sequence: CASSPLRLAGGRTSSYEQYF.

The V call is TRBV6-2 or TRBV6-3, the J call TRBJ2-3, with TRBD1 matching over 7 bases. J was trimmed by 1 base and V by 2 bases; bases with no gene match: 3. In germline, CDR1 is MNHEY, CDR2 SVGEGT. The CDR3 length is 15 residues. CDR3 amino acids: CASSYRGQGTDTQYF. The CDR3 DNA reads TGTGCCAGCAGTTACAGAGGACAGGGCACAGATACGCAGTATTTT.

At least ten counts were recorded for this clonotype. This chain links TRBV12-3 or TRBV12-4 with TRBJ1-6; the match to TRBD1 covers 9 bases. Unmatched junction bases numbered 3, after V lost 6 bases and J lost 0 bases. This CDR3 spans 16 amino acids. The CDR3 sequence: CASSGTGSSYNSPLHF. CDR3 DNA: TGTGCCAGCAGCGGGACAGGGAGCTCCTATAATTCACCCCTCCACTTT.